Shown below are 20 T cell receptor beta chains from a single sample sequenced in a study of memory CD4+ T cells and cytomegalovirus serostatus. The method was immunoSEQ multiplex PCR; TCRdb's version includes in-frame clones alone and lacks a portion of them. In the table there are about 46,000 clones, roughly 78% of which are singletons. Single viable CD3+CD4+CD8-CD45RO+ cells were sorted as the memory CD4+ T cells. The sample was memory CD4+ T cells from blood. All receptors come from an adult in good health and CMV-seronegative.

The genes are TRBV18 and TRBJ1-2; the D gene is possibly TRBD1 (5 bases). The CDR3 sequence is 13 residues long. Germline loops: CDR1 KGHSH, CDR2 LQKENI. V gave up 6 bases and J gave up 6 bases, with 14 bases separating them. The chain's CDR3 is CASSFTGEDGYTF. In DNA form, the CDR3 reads TGTGCCAGCTCGTTTACAGGAGAGGATGGCTACACCTTC.

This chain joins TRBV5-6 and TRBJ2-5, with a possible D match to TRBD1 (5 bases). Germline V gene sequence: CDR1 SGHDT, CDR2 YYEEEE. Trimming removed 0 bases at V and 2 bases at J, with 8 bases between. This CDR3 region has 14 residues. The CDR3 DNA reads TGTGCCAGCAGCTTGGGAGACAGTCAAGAGACCCAGTACTTC. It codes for CASSLGDSQETQYF.

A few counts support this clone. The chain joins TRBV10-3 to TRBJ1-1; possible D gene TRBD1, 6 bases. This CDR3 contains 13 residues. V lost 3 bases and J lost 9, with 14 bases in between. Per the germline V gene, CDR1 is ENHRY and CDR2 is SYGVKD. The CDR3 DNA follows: TGTGCCATCAGTGAAGGGGACACGGGGCAAGCTTTCTTT. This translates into CAISEGDTGQAFF.

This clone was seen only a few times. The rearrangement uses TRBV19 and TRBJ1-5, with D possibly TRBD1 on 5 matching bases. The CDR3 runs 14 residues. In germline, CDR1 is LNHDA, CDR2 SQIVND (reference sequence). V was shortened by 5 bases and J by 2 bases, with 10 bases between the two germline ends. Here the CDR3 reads CASSGGWGNQPQHF. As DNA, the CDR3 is TGTGCCAGTAGTGGGGGGTGGGGCAATCAGCCCCAGCATTTT.

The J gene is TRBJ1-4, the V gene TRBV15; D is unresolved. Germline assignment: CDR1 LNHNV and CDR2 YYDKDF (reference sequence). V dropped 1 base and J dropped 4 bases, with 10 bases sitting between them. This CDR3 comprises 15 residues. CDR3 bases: TGTGCCACCAGCAGAGGGGTGGGAGGTAATGAAAAACTGTTTTTT. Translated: CATSRGVGGNEKLFF.

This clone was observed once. The CDR3 bases are TGTGCCAGCAGTCCCTCCGGGACTAGCAGAGAGCAGTTCTTC. Protein product: CASSPSGTSREQFF. The chain carries TRBV6-5 and TRBJ2-1; TRBD2 aligns across 9 bases. CDR1 is MNHEY and CDR2 is SVGAGI in the germline V gene. This CDR3 has 14 amino acids. The V segment lost 5 bases and the J segment 10 bases; nucleotides outside the gene matches: 9.

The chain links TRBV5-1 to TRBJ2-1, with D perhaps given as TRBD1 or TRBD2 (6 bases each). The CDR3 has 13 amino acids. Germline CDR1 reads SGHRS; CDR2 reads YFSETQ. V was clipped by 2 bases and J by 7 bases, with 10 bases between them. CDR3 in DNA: TGCGCCAGCAGCTTTGGGGGGCTAAATGAGCAGTTCTTC. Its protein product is CASSFGGLNEQFF.

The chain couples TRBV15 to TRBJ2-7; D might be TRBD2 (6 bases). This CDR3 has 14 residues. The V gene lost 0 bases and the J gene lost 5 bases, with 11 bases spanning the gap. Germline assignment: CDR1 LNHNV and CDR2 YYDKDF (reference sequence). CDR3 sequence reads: CATSRDQEGNEQYF. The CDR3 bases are TGTGCCACCAGCAGAGATCAGGAGGGCAACGAGCAGTACTTC.

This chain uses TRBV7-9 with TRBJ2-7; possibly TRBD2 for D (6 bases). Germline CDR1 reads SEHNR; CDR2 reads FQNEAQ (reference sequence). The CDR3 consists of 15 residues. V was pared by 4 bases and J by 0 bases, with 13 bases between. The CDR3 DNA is TGTGCCAGCAGCTCCCGGGACTTTGCCTCCTACGAGCAGTACTTC. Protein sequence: CASSSRDFASYEQYF.

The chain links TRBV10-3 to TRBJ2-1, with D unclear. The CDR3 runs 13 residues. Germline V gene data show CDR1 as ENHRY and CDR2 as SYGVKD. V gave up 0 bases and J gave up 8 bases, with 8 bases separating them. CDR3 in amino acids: CAISESTPHEQFF. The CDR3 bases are TGTGCCATCAGTGAGTCGACACCCCATGAGCAGTTCTTC.

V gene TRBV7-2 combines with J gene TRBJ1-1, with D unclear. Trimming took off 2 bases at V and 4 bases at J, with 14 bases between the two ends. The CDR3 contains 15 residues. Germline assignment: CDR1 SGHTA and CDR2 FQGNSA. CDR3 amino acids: CASSLLPGSATEAFF. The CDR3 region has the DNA TGTGCCAGCAGCTTATTGCCCGGGTCGGCCACTGAAGCTTTCTTT.

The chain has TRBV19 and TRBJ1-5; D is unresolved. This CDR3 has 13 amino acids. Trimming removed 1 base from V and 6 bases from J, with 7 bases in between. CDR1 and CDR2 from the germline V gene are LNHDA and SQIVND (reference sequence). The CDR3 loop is CASSIVQLQPQHF. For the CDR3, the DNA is TGTGCCAGTAGTATAGTACAGCTTCAGCCCCAGCATTTT.

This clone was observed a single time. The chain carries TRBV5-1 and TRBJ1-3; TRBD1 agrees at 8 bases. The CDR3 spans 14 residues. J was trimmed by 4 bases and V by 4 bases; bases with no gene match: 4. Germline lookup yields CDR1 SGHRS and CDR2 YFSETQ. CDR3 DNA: TGCGCCAGCAGCAGTGGACAGGGAGGAAACACCATATATTTT. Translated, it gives CASSSGQGGNTIYF.

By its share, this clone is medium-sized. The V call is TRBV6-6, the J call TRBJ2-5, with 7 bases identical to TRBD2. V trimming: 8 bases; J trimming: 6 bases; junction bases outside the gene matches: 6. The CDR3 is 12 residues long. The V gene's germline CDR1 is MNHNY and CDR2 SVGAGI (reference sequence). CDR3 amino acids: CASSAGEKTQYF. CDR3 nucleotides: TGTGCCAGCTCGGCGGGGGAAAAGACCCAGTACTTC.

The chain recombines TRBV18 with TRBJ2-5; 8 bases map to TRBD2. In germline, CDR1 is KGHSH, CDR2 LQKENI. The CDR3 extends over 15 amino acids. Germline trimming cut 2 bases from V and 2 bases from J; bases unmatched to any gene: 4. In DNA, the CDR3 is TGTGCCAGCTCACCAGTGTCGGGGGGGCAAGAGACCCAGTACTTC. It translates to CASSPVSGGQETQYF. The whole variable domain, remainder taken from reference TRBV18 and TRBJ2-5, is NAGVMQNPRHLVRRRGQEARLRCSPMKGHSHVYWYRQLPEEGLKFMVYLQKENIIDESGMPKERFSAEFPKEGPSILRIQQVVRGDSAAYFCASSPVSGGQETQYFGPGTRLLVL.

The CDR3 is CASSSPGAGELFF. The CDR3 coding sequence is TGCGCCAGCAGCAGCCCGGGCGCCGGGGAGCTGTTTTTT. The rearrangement uses TRBV5-1 and TRBJ2-2; D is unresolved. The germline V gene encodes CDR1 SGHRS and CDR2 YFSETQ. The CDR3 consists of 13 residues. The ends were cut back, 4 bases at V and 6 bases at J, with 10 bases in the middle.

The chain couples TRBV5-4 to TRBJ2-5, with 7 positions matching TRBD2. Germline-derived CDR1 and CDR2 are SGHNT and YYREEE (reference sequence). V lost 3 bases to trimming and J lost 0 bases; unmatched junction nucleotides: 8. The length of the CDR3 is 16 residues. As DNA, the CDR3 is TGTGCCAGCAGCTCGCCTAGCGGCCCAAACCAAGAGACCCAGTACTTC. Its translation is CASSSPSGPNQETQYF.

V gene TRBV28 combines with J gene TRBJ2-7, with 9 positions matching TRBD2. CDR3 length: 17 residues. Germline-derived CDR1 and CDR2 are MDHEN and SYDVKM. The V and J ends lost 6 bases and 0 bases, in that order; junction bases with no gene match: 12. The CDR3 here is CASSRKGASGASYEQYF. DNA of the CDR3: TGTGCCAGCAGCCGGAAGGGGGCTAGCGGGGCCTCCTACGAGCAGTACTTC.

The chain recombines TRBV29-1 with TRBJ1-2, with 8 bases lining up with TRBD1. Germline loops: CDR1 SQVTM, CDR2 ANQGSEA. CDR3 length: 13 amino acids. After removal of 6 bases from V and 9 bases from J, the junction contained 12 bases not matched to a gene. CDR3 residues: CSVTGVAPRSYTF. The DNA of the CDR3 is TGCAGCGTGACAGGGGTGGCACCCCGGAGCTACACCTTC.

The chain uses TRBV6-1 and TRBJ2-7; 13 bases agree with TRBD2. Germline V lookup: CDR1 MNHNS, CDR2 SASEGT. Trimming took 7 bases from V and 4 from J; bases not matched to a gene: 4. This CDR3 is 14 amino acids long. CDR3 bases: TGTGCCAGCACTTGGACTAGCGGGGGATACGAGCAGTACTTC. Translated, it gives CASTWTSGGYEQYF.